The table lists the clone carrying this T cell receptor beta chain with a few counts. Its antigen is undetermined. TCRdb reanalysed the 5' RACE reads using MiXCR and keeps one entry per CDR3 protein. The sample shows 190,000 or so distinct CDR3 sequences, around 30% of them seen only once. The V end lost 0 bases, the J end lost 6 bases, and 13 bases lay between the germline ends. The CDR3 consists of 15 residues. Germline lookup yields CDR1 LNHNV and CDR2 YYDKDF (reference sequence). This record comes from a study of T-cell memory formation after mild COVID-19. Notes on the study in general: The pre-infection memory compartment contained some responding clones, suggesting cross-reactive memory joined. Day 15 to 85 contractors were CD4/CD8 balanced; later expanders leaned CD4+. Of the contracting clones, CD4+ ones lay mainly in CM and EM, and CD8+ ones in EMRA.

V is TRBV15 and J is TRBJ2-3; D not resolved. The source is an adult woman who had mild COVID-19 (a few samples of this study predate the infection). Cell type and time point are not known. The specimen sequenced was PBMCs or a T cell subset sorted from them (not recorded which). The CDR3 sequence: CATSREAVGSDTQYF. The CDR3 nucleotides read TGTGCCACCAGCAGAGAGGCCGTGGGTTCCGATACGCAGTATTTT.